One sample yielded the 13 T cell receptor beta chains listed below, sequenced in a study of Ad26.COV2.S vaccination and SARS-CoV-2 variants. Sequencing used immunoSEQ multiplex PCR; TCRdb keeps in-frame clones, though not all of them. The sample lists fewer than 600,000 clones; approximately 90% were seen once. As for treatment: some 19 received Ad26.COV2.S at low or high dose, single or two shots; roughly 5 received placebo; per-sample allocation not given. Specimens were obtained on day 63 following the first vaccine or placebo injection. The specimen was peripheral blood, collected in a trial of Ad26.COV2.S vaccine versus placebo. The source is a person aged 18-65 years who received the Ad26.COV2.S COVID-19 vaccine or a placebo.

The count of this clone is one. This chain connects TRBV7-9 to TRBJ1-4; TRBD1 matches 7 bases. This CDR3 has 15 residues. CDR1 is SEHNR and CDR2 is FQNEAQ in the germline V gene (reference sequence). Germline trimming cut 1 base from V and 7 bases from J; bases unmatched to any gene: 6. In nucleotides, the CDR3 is TGTGCCAGCAGCTTAGAAGGGGGCTCTAGTGAAAAACTGTTTTTT. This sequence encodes CASSLEGGSSEKLFF.

The CDR3, as DNA: TGTGCCAGCAGCTGGGGACAGGCAACTAATGAAAAACTGTTTTTT. Protein: CASSWGQATNEKLFF. The chain has TRBV5-8 and TRBJ1-4; TRBD1 agrees at 8 bases. The ends lost 3 bases at V and 0 bases at J; junction bases unmatched: 1. This CDR3 is built from 15 residues. Germline CDR1 and CDR2: SGHTS and YDEGEE.

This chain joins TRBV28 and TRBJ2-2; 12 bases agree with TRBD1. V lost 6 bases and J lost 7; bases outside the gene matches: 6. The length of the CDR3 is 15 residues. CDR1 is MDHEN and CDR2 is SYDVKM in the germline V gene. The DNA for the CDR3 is TGTGCCAGCAGCCGGGGACAGGGGGCGGTCGGGGAGCTGTTTTTT. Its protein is CASSRGQGAVGELFF.

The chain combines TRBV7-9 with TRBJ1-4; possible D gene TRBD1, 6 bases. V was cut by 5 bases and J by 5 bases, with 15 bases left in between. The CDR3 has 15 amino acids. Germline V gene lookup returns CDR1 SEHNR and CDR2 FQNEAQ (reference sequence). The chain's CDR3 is CASSTAGEGNEKLFF. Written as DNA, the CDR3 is TGTGCCAGCAGCACGGCAGGGGAGGGGAATGAAAAACTGTTTTTT.

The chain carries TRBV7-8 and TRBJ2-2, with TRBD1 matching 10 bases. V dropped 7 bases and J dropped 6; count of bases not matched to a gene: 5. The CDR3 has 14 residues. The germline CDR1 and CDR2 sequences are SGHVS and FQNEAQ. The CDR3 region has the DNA TGTGCCAGCAAGGGACAGGGGACTTCCGGGGAGCTGTTTTTT. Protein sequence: CASKGQGTSGELFF. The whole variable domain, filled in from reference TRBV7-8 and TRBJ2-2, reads GAGVSQSPRYKVAKRGQDVALRCDPISGHVSLFWYQQALGQGPEFLTYFQNEAQLDKSGLPSDRFFAERPEGSVSTLKIQRTQQEDSAVYLCASKGQGTSGELFFGEGSRLTVL.

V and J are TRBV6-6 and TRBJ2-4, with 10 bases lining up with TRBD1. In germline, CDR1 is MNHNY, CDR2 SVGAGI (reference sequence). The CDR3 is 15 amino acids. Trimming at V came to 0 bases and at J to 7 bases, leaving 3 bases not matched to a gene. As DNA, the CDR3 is TGTGCCAGCAGTTACTCGGGACAGGGGAGGAACATTCAGTACTTC. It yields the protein CASSYSGQGRNIQYF.

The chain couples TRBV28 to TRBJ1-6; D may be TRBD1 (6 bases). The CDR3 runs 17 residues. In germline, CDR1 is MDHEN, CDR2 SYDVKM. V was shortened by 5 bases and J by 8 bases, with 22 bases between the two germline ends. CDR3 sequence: CASSPPRGGGNYSPLHF. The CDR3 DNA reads TGTGCCAGCAGTCCCCCCCGTGGAGGGGGAAATTATTCACCCCTCCACTTT. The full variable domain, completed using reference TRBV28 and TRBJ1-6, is DVKVTQSSRYLVKRTGEKVFLECVQDMDHENMFWYRQDPGLGLRLIYFSYDVKMKEKGDIPEGYSVSREKKERFSLILESASTNQTSMYLCASSPPRGGGNYSPLHFGNGTRLTVT.

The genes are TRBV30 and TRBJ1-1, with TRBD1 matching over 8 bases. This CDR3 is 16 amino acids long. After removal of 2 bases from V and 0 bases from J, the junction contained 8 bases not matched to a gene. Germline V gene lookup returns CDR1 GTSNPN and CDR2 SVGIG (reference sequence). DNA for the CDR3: TGTGCCTGGAGTCTGAGGACAGGGCGCATGAACACTGAAGCTTTCTTT. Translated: CAWSLRTGRMNTEAFF.

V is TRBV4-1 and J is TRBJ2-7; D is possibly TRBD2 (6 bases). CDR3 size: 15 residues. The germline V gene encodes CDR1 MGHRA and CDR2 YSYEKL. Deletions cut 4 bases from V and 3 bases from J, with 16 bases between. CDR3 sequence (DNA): TGCGCCAGCAGCCCAAGGACTATCGACAGCTACGAGCAGTACTTC. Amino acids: CASSPRTIDSYEQYF.

CDR3 DNA: TGCGCCAGCAGCGGGCCTCTGTTGGGTATTCGGGGGGAGCTGTTTTTT. Translation gives CASSGPLLGIRGELFF. The chain has TRBV5-1 and TRBJ2-2; D is undetermined. The CDR3 sequence is 16 residues long. Germline CDR1 reads SGHRS; CDR2 reads YFSETQ. Trimming took off 4 bases at V and 8 bases at J, with 21 bases between the two ends.

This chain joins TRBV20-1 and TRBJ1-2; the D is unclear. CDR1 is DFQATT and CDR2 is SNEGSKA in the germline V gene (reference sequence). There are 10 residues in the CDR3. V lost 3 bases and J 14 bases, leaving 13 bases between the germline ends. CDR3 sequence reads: CSASQGLRTF. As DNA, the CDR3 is TGCAGTGCTAGTCAAGGATTGAGGACCTTC.

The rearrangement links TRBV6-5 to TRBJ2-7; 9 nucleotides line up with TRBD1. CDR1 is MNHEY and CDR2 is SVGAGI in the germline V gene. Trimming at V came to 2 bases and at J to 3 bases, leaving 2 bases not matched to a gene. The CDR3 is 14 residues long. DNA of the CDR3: TGTGCCAGCAGTTACGGGGGACAGGGCTACGAGCAGTACTTC. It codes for CASSYGGQGYEQYF.

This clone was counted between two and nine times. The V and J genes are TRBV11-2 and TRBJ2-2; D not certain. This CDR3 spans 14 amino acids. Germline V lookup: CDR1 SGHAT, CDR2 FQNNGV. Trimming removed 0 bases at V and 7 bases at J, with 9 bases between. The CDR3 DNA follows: TGTGCCAGCAGCTTAGATGCGGTTATCGGGGAGCTGTTTTTT. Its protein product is CASSLDAVIGELFF.